This T cell receptor (beta chain) was captured by sequencing in a study of follicular helper T cells after annual influenza vaccination. Study information: After each seasonal flu vaccination, blood came on days 0, 7 and 28.

Here immunoSEQ multiplex PCR was the method, and the copy in TCRdb shows in-frame clones only, minus some. Of thousands of clones in the sample, 82% were seen once. Concerning this clone: What it binds is unknown.

As for time point: 2014-2015 season, pre-vaccination. Before and after seasonal inactivated influenza vaccination, adults gave blood for sorting CD4 subsets for sequencing. Per time point, roughly 35-100 mL of blood was sampled. Overall study results and limits: Yearly vaccinations repeatedly recalled conserved clonotypes in ICOS+CD38+ cTfh.

The sequenced sample was CXCR5+ CD38- circulating T follicular helper cells from blood, obtained on the day of influenza vaccination. The subset: circulating Tfh, non-naive CD4+CXCR5+PD-1+ (ICOS+CD38+ or ICOS-CD38-). The sequence came from an adult who received the influenza vaccine.

CDR3 residues: CASSYGTLGPTDTQYF. The CDR3 coding sequence is TGTGCCAGCAGCTATGGGACTCTAGGACCCACAGATACGCAGTATTTT. The chain uses TRBV11-2 and TRBJ2-3; D is possibly TRBD2 (6 bases). This CDR3 contains 16 residues. V gave up 4 bases and J gave up 2 bases, with 16 bases separating them. CDR1 is SGHAT, CDR2 FQNNGV, per germline.